The 12 T cell receptor beta chains below come from one sample, sequenced in a study of graft-versus-host responses after intestinal transplantation. This table comes from immunoSEQ multiplex PCR, and its TCRdb copy is limited to in-frame clones, with some not included. This sample has about 93,000 clones, with 80% to 85% found just once. These receptors lack a known antigen. The specimen comprised unstimulated CD4+ T cells sorted from spleen or lymph node cells, sampled before intestinal transplant. These receptors were taken from a human donor who received an intestinal transplant.

This clone showed up just once. V and J are TRBV29-1 and TRBJ2-1; D not resolved. The CDR3 length is 14 residues. Deletions cut 4 bases from V and 0 bases from J, with 10 bases between. Germline V gene sequence: CDR1 SQVTM, CDR2 ANQGSEA. CDR3 loop: CSVGQVLSYNEQFF. The CDR3 DNA reads as TGCAGCGTTGGCCAGGTACTCTCCTACAATGAGCAGTTCTTC.

The chain links TRBV5-1 to TRBJ2-1, with 14 nucleotides matching TRBD2. V was clipped by 6 bases and J by 2 bases; unmatched bases: 10. The germline V gene encodes CDR1 SGHRS and CDR2 YFSETQ. The CDR3 covers 18 residues. The CDR3, as DNA: TGCGCCAGCACCCCGGGGACTAGCGGGAGCGGGGCCTACAATGAGCAGTTCTTC. Its protein product is CASTPGTSGSGAYNEQFF.

The rearrangement links TRBV5-1 to TRBJ2-1, with 13 nucleotides matching TRBD2. CDR1 and CDR2 (germline): SGHRS, YFSETQ. This CDR3 is 16 amino acids long. V shed 4 bases and J 6 bases; nucleotides not matched to a gene: 7. For the CDR3, the DNA is TGCGCCAGCAGCCGACGGACTAGCGGGAGCGGCAATGAGCAGTTCTTC. The encoded protein is CASSRRTSGSGNEQFF.

The chain uses TRBV2 and TRBJ2-4; possibly TRBD1 for D (5 bases). The CDR3 spans 12 residues. Trimming took off 3 bases at V and 8 bases at J, with 8 bases between the two ends. Germline values: CDR1 SNHLY, CDR2 FYNNEI. DNA for the CDR3: TGTGCCAGCAGTGACAGGGCTCACATTCAGTACTTC. Translated, it gives CASSDRAHIQYF.

The genes are TRBV6-6 and TRBJ1-5; 9 bases are a match to TRBD1. Germline CDR1 MNHNY, CDR2 SVGAGI (reference sequence). V shed 7 bases and J 6 bases; nucleotides not matched to a gene: 7. The CDR3 extends over 14 amino acids. The CDR3 DNA reads as TGTGCCAGCACCATCACAGGGGGCGGTCAGCCCCAGCATTTT. Protein product: CASTITGGGQPQHF.

The chain is built from TRBV5-4 and TRBJ2-7; 7 positions match TRBD1. The CDR3 runs 13 residues. Germline CDR1 reads SGHNT; CDR2 reads YYREEE (reference sequence). The J segment lost 4 bases and the V segment lost 4 bases, leaving 5 bases of the junction unmatched. CDR3 residues: CASSLQGRYEQYF. The DNA of the CDR3 is TGTGCCAGCAGCCTACAGGGGAGATACGAGCAGTACTTC.

V usage is TRBV19 and J usage is TRBJ2-1; maybe TRBD2 (6 bases). Trimming pared 3 bases from V and 6 bases from J, leaving 21 bases between. CDR3 length: 17 residues. Looked up from germline, CDR1 is LNHDA and CDR2 is SQIVND (reference sequence). CDR3 region: CASSIRPPMRGPNEQFF. CDR3 sequence (DNA): TGTGCCAGTAGTATCAGACCCCCTATGCGGGGCCCCAATGAGCAGTTCTTC.

This chain links TRBV5-5 with TRBJ1-2; D not certain. The CDR3 contains 14 residues. The germline gives CDR1 SGHKS, CDR2 YYEKEE (reference sequence). Trimming left V 4 bases short and J 0 bases short, with 10 bases between. CDR3 region: CASSRVTANYGYTF. The CDR3 nucleotides read TGTGCCAGCAGCCGGGTAACGGCTAACTATGGCTACACCTTC. Together with reference TRBV5-5 and TRBJ1-2, the CDR3 gives the full variable domain: DAGVTQSPTHLIKTRGQQVTLRCSPISGHKSVSWYQQVLGQGPQFIFQYYEKEERGRGNFPDRFSARQFPNYSSELNVNALLLGDSALYLCASSRVTANYGYTFGSGTRLTVV.

This rearrangement joins TRBV6-6 to TRBJ2-7, with 8 bases lining up with TRBD1. Germline assignment: CDR1 MNHNY and CDR2 SVGAGI (reference sequence). The CDR3 sequence is 14 residues long. Losses at the gene ends were 4 bases for V and 3 bases for J; bases not matched to a gene: 5. The CDR3 loop is CASSFGQGGYEQYF. CDR3 DNA sequence: TGTGCCAGCAGTTTTGGACAGGGAGGCTACGAGCAGTACTTC.

The count of this clone is one. The chain combines TRBV2 with TRBJ2-7; D may be TRBD1 (6 bases). This CDR3 has 15 amino acids. Germline CDR1 and CDR2: SNHLY and FYNNEI. V shed 6 bases and J shed 1 base, with 16 bases lying between them. In nucleotides, the CDR3 is TGTGCCAGCAGCCCAGACAGGATCTTTTCCTACGAGCAGTACTTC. It is translated as CASSPDRIFSYEQYF.

The chain has TRBV7-6 and TRBJ2-1, with a possible D match to TRBD1 (5 bases). V lost 3 bases, J lost 10 bases, and 13 bases lay in between. The CDR3 is 13 residues long. Germline V gene lookup returns CDR1 SGHVS and CDR2 FNYEAQ. CDR3 sequence (DNA): TGTGCCAGCAGCTTCGGCAGGGCACGGGAGCAGTTCTTC. Encoded protein: CASSFGRAREQFF.

The V gene is TRBV9, the J gene TRBJ2-3; no clear D. The CDR3 contains 13 residues. Trimming pared 0 bases from V and 6 bases from J, leaving 8 bases between. Germline CDR1 reads SGDLS; CDR2 reads YYNGEE. The CDR3 nucleotides read TGTGCCAGCAGCGTAGCTACGGTTGATACGCAGTATTTT. It specifies CASSVATVDTQYF.